This TCR beta chain derives from a study of blood T cell repertoires in COVID-19. About the study: Acute and convalescent COVID-19 specimens originated in the United States, Italy and Spain. The cDNA or gDNA used as material had been derived from T cells, B-cell-depleted T cells, or PBMCs.

V lost 4 bases and J 10 bases, leaving 9 bases between the germline ends. From germline, CDR1 is SGHNT and CDR2 YYREEE (reference sequence). This CDR3 is 11 amino acids long. Authors' methods: Estimates of nucleated cell counts were drawn from the amplification of reference gene primers. The method was immunoSEQ multiplex PCR; TCRdb's version includes in-frame clones alone and lacks a portion of them. V and J calls and clone size are those listed in that table; D and trimming were worked out from the DNA. This table holds 52,000 or so clones, 78% found once. The receptor's source is a human donor in a cohort sampled during active COVID-19. The V call is TRBV5-4, the J call TRBJ2-1; D gene unclear. The sequencing input was peripheral blood. The CDR3 is CASSRQQEQFF. In DNA form, the CDR3 reads TGTGCCAGCAGCCGCCAACAAGAGCAGTTCTTC.